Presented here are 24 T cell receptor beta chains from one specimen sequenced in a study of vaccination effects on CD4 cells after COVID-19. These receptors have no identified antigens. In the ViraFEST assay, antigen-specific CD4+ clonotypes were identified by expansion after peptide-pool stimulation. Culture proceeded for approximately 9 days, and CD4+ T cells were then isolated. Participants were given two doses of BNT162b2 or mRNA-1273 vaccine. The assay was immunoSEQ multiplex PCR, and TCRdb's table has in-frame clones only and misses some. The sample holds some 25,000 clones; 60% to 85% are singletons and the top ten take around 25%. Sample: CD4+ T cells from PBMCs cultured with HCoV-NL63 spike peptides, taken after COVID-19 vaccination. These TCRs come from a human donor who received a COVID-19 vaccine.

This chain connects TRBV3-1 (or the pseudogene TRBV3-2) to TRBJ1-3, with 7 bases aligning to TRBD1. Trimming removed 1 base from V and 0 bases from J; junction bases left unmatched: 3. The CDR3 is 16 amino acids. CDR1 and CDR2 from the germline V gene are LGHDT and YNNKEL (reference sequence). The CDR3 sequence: CASSQVQGTSGNTIYF. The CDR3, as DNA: TGTGCCAGCAGCCAAGTACAGGGGACCTCTGGAAACACCATATATTTT.

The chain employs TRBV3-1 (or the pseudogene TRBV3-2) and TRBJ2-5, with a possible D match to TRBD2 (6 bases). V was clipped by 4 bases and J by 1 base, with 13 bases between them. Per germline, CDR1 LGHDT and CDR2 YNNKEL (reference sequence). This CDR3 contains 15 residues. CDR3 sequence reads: CASSRMGGPQETQYF. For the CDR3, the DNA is TGTGCCAGCAGCCGGATGGGGGGTCCCCAAGAGACCCAGTACTTC.

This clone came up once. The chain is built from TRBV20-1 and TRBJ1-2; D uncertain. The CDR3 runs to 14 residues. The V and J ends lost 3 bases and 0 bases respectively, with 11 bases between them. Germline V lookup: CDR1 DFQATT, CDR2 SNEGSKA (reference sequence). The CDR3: CSASRTYANYGYTF. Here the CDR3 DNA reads TGCAGTGCTAGTCGGACGTATGCTAACTATGGCTACACCTTC.

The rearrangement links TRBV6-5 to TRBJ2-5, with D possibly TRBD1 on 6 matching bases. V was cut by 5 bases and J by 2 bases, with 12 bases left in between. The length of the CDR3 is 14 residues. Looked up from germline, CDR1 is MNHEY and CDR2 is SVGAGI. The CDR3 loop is CASSTWGPQETQYF. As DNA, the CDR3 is TGTGCCAGCAGTACGTGGGGGCCGCAAGAGACCCAGTACTTC.

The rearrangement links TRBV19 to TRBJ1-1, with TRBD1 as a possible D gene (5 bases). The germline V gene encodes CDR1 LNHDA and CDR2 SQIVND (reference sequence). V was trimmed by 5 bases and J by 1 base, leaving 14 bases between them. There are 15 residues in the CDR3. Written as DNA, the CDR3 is TGTGCCAGTAGTTCGGGGACCTTGCGGAACACTGAAGCTTTCTTT. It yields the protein CASSSGTLRNTEAFF.

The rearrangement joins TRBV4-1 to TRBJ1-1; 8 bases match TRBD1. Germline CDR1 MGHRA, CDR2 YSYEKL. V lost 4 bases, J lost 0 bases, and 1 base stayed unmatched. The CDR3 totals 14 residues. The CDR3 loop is CASSLDRVNTEAFF. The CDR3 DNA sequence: TGCGCCAGCAGCCTGGACAGGGTGAACACTGAAGCTTTCTTT.

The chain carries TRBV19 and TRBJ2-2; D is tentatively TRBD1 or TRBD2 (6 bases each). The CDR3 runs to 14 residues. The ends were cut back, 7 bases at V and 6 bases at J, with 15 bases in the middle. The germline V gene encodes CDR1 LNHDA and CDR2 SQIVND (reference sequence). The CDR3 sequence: CASMRGRKAGELFF. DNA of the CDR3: TGTGCCAGTATGAGGGGGAGGAAGGCCGGGGAGCTGTTTTTT.

The CDR3 nucleotides read TGCGCCAGCCAGACTAGCGGGACCCTACGGGGGGATGAGCAGTTCTTC. It yields the protein CASQTSGTLRGDEQFF. The genes are TRBV5-1 and TRBJ2-1, with 11 bases lining up with TRBD2. CDR3 length: 16 amino acids. Trimming at V came to 7 bases and at J to 8 bases, leaving 14 bases not matched to a gene. Germline V gene sequence: CDR1 SGHRS, CDR2 YFSETQ.

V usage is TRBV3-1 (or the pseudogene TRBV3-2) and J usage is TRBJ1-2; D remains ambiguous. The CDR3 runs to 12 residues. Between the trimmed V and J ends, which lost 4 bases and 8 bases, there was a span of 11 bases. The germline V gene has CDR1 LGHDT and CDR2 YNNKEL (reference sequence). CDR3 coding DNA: TGTGCCAGCAGCCTGGAGGGTCGGGGCTACACCTTC. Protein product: CASSLEGRGYTF.

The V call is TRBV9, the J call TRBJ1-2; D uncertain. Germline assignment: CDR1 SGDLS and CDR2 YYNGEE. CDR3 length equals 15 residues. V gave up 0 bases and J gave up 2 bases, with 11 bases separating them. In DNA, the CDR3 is TGTGCCAGCAGCGTAGGGACCCGAGGAAACTATGGCTACACCTTC. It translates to CASSVGTRGNYGYTF. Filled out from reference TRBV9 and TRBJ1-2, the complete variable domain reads DSGVTQTPKHLITATGQRVTLRCSPRSGDLSVYWYQQSLDQGLQFLIQYYNGEERAKGNILERFSAQQFPDLHSELNLSSLELGDSALYFCASSVGTRGNYGYTFGSGTRLTVV.

This CDR3 reads CATSEARGTDTQYF. The DNA of the CDR3 is TGTGCCACCAGTGAGGCCAGGGGCACAGATACGCAGTATTTT. The chain links TRBV24-1 to TRBJ2-3; perhaps TRBD1 as D (5 bases). CDR1 is KGHDR and CDR2 is SFDVKD in the germline V gene. V dropped 4 bases and J dropped 1 base, with 8 bases sitting between them. This CDR3 comprises 14 residues.

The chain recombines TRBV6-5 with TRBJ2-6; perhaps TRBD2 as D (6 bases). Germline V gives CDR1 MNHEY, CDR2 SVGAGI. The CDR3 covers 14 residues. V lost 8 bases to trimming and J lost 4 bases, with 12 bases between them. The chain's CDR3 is CASLSGVGANVLTF. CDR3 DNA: TGTGCCAGCCTATCGGGGGTCGGGGCCAACGTCCTGACTTTC.

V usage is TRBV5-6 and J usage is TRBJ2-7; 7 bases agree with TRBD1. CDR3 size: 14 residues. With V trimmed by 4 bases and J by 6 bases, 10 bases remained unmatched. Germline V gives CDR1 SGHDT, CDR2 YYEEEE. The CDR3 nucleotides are TGTGCCAGCAGCCCCGGGACAGTGGGGATCGAGCAGTACTTC. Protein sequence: CASSPGTVGIEQYF.

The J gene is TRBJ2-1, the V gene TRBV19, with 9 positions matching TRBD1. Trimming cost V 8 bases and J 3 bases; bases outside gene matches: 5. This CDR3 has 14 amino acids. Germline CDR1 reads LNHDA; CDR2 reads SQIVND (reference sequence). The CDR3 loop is CASAGTGYYNEQFF. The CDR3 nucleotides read TGTGCCAGTGCCGGGACAGGGTACTACAATGAGCAGTTCTTC. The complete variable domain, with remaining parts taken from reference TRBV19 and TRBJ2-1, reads DGGITQSPKYLFRKEGQNVTLSCEQNLNHDAMYWYRQDPGQGLRLIYYSQIVNDFQKGDIAEGYSVSREKKESFPLTVTSAQKNPTAFYLCASAGTGYYNEQFFGPGTRLTVL.

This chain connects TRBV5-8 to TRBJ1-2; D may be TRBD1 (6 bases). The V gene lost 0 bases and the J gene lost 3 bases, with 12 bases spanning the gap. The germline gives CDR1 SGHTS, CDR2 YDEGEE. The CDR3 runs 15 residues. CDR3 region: CASSLAGAGDYGYTF. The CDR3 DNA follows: TGTGCCAGCAGCTTGGCCGGGGCAGGGGACTATGGCTACACCTTC. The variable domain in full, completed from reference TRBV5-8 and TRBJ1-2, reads EAGVTQSPTHLIKTRGQQATLRCSPISGHTSVYWYQQALGLGLQFLLWYDEGEERNRGNFPPRFSGRQFPNYSSELNVNALELEDSALYLCASSLAGAGDYGYTFGSGTRLTVV.

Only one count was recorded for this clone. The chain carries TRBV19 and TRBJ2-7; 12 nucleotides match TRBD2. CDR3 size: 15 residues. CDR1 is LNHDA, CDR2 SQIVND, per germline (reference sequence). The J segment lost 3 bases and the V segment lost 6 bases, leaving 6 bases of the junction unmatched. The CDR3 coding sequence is TGTGCCAGTAGCACACTAGCGGGGGGAGGCTACGAGCAGTACTTC. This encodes CASSTLAGGGYEQYF. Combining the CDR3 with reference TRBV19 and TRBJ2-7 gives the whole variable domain DGGITQSPKYLFRKEGQNVTLSCEQNLNHDAMYWYRQDPGQGLRLIYYSQIVNDFQKGDIAEGYSVSREKKESFPLTVTSAQKNPTAFYLCASSTLAGGGYEQYFGPGTRLTVT.

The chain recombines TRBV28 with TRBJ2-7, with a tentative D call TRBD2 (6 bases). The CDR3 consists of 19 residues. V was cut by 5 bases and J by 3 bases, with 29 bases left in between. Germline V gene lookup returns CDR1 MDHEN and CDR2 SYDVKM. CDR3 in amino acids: CASSLTLSASGGSYYEQYF. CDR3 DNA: TGTGCCAGCAGTCTAACCCTTTCAGCTAGTGGGGGGTCCTACTACGAGCAGTACTTC.

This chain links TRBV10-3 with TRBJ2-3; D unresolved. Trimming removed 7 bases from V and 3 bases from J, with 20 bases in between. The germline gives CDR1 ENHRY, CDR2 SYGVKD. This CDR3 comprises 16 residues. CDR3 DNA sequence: TGTGCCATCATGAACAAGGCCTCCCCCCTAACAGATACGCAGTATTTT. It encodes CAIMNKASPLTDTQYF.

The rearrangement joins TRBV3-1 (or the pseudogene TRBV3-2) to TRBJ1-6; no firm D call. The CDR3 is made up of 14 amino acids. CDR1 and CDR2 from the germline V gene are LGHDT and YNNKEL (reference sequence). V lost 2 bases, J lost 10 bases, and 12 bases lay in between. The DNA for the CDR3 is TGTGCCAGCAGCCAAAGGGATCTAGGATCACCCCTCCACTTT. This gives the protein CASSQRDLGSPLHF.

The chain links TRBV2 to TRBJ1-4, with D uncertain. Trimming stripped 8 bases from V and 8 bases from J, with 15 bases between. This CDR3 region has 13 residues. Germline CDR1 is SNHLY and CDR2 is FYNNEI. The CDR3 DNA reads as TGTGCCAGCTTCTTTGCTCTGGGGGAAAAACTGTTTTTT. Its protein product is CASFFALGEKLFF.

Written as DNA, the CDR3 is TGCGCCAGCAGCCAAGATTGGTGGGGGGGGTACAATGAGCAGTTCTTC. Translation gives CASSQDWWGGYNEQFF. The chain carries TRBV4-1 and TRBJ2-1; 7 nucleotides align to TRBD2. J was trimmed by 4 bases and V by 0 bases; bases with no gene match: 6. This CDR3 comprises 16 residues. Germline loops: CDR1 MGHRA, CDR2 YSYEKL.

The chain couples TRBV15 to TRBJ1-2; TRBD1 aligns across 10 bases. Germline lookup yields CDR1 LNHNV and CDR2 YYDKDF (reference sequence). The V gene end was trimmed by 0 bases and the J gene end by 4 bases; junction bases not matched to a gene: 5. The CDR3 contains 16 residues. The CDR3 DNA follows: TGTGCCACCAGCAGAGACCGAGGACAGGGGGTCTATGGCTACACCTTC. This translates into CATSRDRGQGVYGYTF.

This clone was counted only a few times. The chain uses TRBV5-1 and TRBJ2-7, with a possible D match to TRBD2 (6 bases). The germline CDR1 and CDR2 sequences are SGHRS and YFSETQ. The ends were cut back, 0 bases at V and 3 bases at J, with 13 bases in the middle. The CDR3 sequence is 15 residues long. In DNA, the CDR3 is TGCGCCAGCAGCTTGGCACGGGGAGGATTCTACGAGCAGTACTTC. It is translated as CASSLARGGFYEQYF.

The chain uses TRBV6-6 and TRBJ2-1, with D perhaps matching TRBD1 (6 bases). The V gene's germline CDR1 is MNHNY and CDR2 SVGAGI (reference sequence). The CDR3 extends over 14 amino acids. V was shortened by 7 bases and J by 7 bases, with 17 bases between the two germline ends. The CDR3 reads CASTPPQGLNEQFF. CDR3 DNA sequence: TGTGCCAGCACCCCACCACAGGGCCTTAATGAGCAGTTCTTC.